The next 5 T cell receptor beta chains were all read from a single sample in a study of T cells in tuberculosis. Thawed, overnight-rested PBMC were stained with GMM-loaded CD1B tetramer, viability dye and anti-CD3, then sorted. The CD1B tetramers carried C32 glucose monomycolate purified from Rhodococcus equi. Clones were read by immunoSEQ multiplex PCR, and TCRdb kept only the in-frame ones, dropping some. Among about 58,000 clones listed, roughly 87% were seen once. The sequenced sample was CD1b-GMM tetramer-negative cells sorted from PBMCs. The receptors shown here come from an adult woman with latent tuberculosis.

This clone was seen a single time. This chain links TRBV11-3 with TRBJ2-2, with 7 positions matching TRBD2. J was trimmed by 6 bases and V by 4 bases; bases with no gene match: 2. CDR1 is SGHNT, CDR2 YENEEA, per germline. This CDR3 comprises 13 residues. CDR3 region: CASSSSGAGELFF. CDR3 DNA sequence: TGTGCCAGCAGCTCCAGCGGGGCCGGGGAGCTGTTTTTT. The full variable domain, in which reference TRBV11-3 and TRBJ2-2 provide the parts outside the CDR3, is EAGVVQSPRYKIIEKKQPVAFWCNPISGHNTLYWYLQNLGQGPELLIRYENEEAVDDSQLPKDRFSAERLKGVDSTLKIQPAELGDSAVYLCASSSSGAGELFFGEGSRLTVL.

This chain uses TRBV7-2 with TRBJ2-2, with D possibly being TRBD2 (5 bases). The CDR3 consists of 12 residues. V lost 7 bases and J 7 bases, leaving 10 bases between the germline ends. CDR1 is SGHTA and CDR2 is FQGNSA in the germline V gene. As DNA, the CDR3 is TGTGCCAGCAACCGCGGGCGCGGGGAGCTGTTTTTT. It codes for CASNRGRGELFF.

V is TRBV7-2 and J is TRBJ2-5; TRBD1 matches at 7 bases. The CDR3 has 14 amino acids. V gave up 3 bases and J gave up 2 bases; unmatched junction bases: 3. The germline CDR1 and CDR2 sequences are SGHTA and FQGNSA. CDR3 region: CASSFGRGQETQYF. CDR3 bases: TGTGCCAGCAGCTTTGGCAGGGGGCAAGAGACCCAGTACTTC.

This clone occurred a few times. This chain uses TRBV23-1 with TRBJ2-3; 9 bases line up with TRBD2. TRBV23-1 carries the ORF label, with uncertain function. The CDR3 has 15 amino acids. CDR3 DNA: TGCGCGCCAGGGACAGCGGGACTAGCCACAGATACGCAGTATTTT. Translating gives CAPGTAGLATDTQYF.

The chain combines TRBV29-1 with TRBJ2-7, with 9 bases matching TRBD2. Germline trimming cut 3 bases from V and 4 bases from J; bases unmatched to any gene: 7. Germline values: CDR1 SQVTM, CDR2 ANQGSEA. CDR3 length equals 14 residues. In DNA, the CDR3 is TGCAGCGTTGACCCTGCGGGAGGGGGTTACGAGCAGTACTTC. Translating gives CSVDPAGGGYEQYF.